This T cell receptor beta chain was documented in a study of T cells in Graves' hyperthyroidism and ophthalmopathy. Background on the study: Specimen type is peripheral blood, collected at initial diagnosis prior to any treatment.

Trimming removed 2 bases at V and 7 bases at J, with 8 bases between. The CDR3 loop spans 13 amino acids. The study based diagnoses on clinical symptoms, serum thyroxine and TRAb, thyroid ultrasound and orbital computed tomography. Study results and caveats: Prediction of ophthalmopathy progression came a median 6.5 months pre-onset.

Worth noting for this clonotype: No antigen is known for it.

TCR beta CDR3 region amplification was performed from RNA transcripts. In the first-round RT-PCR of the TCR CDR3, the HTBI primer set was used. TCRdb called the multiplex PCR reads again in MiXCR, with one record for every CDR3 protein. Seen here are hundreds of thousands of distinct CDR3 sequences, about 20% observed once, and the top ten hold 3.7%. This chain links TRBV12-3 or TRBV12-4 with TRBJ2-2; D is unclear. This TCR came from a woman younger than 30 with Graves' hyperthyroidism. Input material: blood. The CDR3: CASSLKGFGELFF. Here the CDR3 DNA reads TGTGCCAGCAGTTTAAAGGGCTTCGGGGAGCTGTTTTTT.